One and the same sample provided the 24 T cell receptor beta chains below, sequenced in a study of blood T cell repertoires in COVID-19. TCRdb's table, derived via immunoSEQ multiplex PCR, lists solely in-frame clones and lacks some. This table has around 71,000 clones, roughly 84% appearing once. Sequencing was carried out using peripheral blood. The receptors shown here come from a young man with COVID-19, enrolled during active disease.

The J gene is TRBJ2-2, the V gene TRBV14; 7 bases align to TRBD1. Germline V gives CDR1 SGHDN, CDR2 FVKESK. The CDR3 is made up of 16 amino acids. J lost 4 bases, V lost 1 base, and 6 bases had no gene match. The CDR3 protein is CASSQARSGGTGELFF. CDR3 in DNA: TGTGCCAGCAGCCAAGCGAGGTCAGGGGGCACCGGGGAGCTGTTTTTT.

The CDR3 DNA follows: TGTGCCACCAGCAGGGCCCCCACAGATACGCAGTATTTT. This codes for CATSRAPTDTQYF. This sequence joins TRBV15 and TRBJ2-3, with D unresolved. V lost 3 bases, J lost 2 bases, and 6 bases lay in between. CDR1 and CDR2 (germline): LNHNV, YYDKDF (reference sequence). CDR3 length: 13 residues.

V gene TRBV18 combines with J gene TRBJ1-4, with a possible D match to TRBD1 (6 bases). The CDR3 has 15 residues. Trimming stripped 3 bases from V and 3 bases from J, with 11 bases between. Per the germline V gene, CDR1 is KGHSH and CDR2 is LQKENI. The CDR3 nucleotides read TGTGCCAGCTCACCGCCAGGGGCGGCTAATGAAAAACTGTTTTTT. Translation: CASSPPGAANEKLFF.

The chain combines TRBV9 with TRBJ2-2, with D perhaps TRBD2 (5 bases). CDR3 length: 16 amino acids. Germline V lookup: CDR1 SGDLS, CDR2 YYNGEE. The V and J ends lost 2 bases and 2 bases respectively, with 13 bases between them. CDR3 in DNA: TGTGCCAGCAGCGTGAGGGCCAGCGCTAACACCGGGGAGCTGTTTTTT. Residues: CASSVRASANTGELFF.

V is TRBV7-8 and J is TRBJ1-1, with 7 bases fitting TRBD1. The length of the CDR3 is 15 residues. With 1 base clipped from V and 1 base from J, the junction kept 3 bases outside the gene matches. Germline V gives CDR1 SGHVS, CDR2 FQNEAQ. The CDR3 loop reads CASSLVAGGNTEAFF. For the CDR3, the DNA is TGTGCCAGCAGCTTAGTGGCAGGGGGGAACACTGAAGCTTTCTTT.

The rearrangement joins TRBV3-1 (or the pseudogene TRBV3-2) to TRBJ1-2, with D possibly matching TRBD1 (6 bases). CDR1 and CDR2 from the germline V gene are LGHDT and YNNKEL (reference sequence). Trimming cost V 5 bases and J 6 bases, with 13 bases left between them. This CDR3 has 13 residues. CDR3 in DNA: TGTGCCAGCAGCAACAGGGTCTTGGATGGCTACACCTTC. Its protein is CASSNRVLDGYTF.

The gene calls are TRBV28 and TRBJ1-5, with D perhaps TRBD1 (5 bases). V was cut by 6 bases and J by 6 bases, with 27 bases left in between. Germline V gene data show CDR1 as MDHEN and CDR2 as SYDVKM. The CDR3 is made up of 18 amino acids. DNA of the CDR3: TGTGCCAGCAGCATAACCGGGACTCTCAGAGGAAGCGGTCAGCCCCAGCATTTT. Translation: CASSITGTLRGSGQPQHF.

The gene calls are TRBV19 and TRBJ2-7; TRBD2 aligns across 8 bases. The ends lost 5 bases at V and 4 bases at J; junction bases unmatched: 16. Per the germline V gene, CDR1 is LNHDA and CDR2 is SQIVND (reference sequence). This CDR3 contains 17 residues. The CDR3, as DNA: TGTGCCAGTAGTCCCCCTGGAGTCGGGAGGGCCTTGTACGAGCAGTACTTC. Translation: CASSPPGVGRALYEQYF.

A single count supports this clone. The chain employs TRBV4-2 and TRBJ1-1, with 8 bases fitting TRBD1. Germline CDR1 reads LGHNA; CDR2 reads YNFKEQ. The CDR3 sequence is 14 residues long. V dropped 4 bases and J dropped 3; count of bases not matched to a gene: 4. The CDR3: CASSPQGAHTEAFF. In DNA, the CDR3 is TGTGCCAGCAGCCCGCAGGGGGCCCACACTGAAGCTTTCTTT.

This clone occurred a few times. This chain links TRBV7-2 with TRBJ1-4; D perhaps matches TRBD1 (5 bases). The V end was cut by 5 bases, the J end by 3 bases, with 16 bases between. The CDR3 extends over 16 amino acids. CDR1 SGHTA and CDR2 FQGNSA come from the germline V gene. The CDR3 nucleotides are TGTGCCAGCAGCCCTTGGGGAGGGGCATCTAATGAAAAACTGTTTTTT. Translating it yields CASSPWGGASNEKLFF.

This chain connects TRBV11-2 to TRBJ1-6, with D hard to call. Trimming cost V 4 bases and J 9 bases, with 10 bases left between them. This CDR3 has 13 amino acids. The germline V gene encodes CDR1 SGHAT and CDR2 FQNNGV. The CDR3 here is CASSSDRGSPLHF. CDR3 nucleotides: TGTGCCAGCAGCTCCGACCGGGGTTCACCCCTCCACTTT.

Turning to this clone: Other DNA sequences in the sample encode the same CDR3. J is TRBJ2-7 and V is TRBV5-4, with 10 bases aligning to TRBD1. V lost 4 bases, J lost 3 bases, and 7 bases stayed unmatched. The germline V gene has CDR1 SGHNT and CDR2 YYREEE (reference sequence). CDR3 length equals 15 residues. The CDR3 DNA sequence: TGTGCCAGCAGCGGGGACAGGGGCCTACTCTACGAGCAGTACTTC. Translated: CASSGDRGLLYEQYF. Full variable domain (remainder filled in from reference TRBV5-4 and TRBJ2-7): ETGVTQSPTHLIKTRGQQVTLRCSSQSGHNTVSWYQQALGQGPQFIFQYYREEENGRGNFPPRFSGLQFPNYSSELNVNALELDDSALYLCASSGDRGLLYEQYFGPGTRLTVT.

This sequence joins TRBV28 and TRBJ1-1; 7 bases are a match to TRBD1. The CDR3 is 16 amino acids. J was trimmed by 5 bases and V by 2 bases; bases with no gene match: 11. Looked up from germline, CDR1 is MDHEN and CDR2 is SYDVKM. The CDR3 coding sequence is TGTGCCAGCAGTTTAGGCCCTGCCGGGGGACAGACTGAAGCTTTCTTT. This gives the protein CASSLGPAGGQTEAFF.

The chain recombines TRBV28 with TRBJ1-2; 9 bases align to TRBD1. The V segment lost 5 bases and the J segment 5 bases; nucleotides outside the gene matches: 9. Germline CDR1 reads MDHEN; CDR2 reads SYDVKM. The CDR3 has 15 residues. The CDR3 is CASSLLTGGGYGYTF. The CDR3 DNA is TGTGCCAGCAGTCTCCTGACAGGGGGTGGTTATGGCTACACCTTC.

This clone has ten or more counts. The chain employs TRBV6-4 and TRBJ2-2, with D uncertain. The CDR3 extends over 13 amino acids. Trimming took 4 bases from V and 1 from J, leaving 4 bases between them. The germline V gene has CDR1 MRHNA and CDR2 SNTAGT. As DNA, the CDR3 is TGTGCCAGCAGTGGACAGAACACCGGGGAGCTGTTTTTT. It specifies CASSGQNTGELFF.

This CDR3 reads CASSQLAGVNADTQYF. The CDR3 DNA is TGCGCCAGCAGCCAACTAGCGGGAGTAAATGCAGATACGCAGTATTTT. The chain uses TRBV4-1 and TRBJ2-3; 10 positions match TRBD2. Germline CDR1 reads MGHRA; CDR2 reads YSYEKL. The CDR3 consists of 16 residues. The V gene end was trimmed by 2 bases and the J gene end by 4 bases; junction bases not matched to a gene: 6.

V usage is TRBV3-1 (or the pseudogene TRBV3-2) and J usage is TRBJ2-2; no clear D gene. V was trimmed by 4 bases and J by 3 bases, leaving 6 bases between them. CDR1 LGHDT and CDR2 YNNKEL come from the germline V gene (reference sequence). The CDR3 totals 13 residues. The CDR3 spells CASSPTYTGELFF. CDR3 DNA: TGTGCCAGCAGCCCAACTTACACCGGGGAGCTGTTTTTT.

The CDR3 spells CASSSSTTLYRGYNYGYTF. The CDR3 DNA reads as TGTGCCAGCAGCTCCAGCACCACCTTATACAGGGGCTATAACTATGGCTACACCTTC. The chain combines TRBV5-5 with TRBJ1-2, with 7 bases that match TRBD1. This CDR3 region has 19 residues. Germline assignment: CDR1 SGHKS and CDR2 YYEKEE (reference sequence). J gave up 1 base and V 3 bases, and 18 bases lay outside the gene matches. The entire variable domain, with the rest obtained from reference TRBV5-5 and TRBJ1-2, is as follows: DAGVTQSPTHLIKTRGQQVTLRCSPISGHKSVSWYQQVLGQGPQFIFQYYEKEERGRGNFPDRFSARQFPNYSSELNVNALLLGDSALYLCASSSSTTLYRGYNYGYTFGSGTRLTVV.

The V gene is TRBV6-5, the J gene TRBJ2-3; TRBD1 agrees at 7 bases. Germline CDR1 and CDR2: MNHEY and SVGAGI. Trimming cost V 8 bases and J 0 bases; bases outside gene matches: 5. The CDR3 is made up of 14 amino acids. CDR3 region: CASEGQRSTDTQYF. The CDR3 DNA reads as TGTGCCAGCGAGGGACAGCGTAGCACAGATACGCAGTATTTT.

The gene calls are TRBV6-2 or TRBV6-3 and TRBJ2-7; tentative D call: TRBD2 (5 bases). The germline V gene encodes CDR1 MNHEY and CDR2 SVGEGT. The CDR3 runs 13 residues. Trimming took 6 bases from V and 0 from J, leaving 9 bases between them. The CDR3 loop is CASSSTTSYEQYF. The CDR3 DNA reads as TGTGCCAGCAGCTCGACTACCTCCTACGAGCAGTACTTC.

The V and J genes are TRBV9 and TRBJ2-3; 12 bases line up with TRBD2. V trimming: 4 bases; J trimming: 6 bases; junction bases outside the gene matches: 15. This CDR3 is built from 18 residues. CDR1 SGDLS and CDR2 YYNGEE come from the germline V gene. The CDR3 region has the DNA TGTGCCAGCAGCCCTTCCCTAGCGGGAGGGCCCTCGTTGGATACGCAGTATTTT. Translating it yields CASSPSLAGGPSLDTQYF.

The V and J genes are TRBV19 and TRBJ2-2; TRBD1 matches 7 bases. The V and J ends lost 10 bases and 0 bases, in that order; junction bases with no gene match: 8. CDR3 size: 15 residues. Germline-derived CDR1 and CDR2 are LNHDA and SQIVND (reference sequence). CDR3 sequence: CATSTGTANTGELFF. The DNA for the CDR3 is TGTGCCACCAGCACCGGGACAGCGAACACCGGGGAGCTGTTTTTT.

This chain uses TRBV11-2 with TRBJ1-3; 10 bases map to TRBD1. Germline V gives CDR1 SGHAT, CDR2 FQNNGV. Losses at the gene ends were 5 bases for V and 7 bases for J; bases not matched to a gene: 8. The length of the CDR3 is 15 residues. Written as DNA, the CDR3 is TGTGCCAGCAGCGTGGGACAGGGGAGGGAGAACACCATATATTTT. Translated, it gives CASSVGQGRENTIYF.

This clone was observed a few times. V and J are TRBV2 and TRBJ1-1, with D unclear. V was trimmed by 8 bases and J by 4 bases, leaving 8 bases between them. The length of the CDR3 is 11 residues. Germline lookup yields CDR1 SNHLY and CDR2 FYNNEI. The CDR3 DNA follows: TGTGCCAGCGGGAGGGCCACTGAAGCTTTCTTT. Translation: CASGRATEAFF.